This T cell receptor beta chain was obtained from a study of T cell responses to AZD1222 COVID-19 vaccine. Study findings and constraints: Donors in the cohort were predominantly white British and more often female, and clonal diversity was possibly underestimated. An increase in Spike-specific TCR breadth and depth was observed after two AZD1222 doses. The CD4 TCRs associated with vaccination extended across spike and predominated at 160-218 and 743-854. Baseline serology detected seropositivity in only five or six AZD1222 recipients.

Germline assignment: CDR1 KGHDR and CDR2 SFDVKD. V was cut by 5 bases and J by 3 bases, with 12 bases left in between. The CDR3 has 14 residues. Concerning this clone: Antigen unknown.

Sequencing was performed with immunoSEQ multiplex PCR; in TCRdb, only in-frame clones are kept and a portion is missing. The sample lists 90,000 to 150,000 clones; roughly 87% were seen once. This TCR came from an adult in good health. The chain couples TRBV24-1 to TRBJ1-2, with D unclear. The specimen was peripheral blood, collected on day 0 of AZD1222 vaccination. The CDR3 sequence is CATSVRGVDYGYTF. DNA of the CDR3: TGTGCCACCAGTGTGCGGGGTGTCGACTATGGCTACACCTTC.